This entry features one T cell receptor beta chain sequence. This sample was taken from a study of type 1 regulatory T cells. The wider study: An in vitro protocol generated T-allo10, a Tr1-enriched, alloantigen-specific CD4 T cell product.

MiXCR, applied by TCRdb to the reads, yields one record per CDR3 protein. This table has 88,000 or so distinct CDR3 sequences, around a third appearing once. Source material: CD4+ T cells, either the whole sample or a sorted fraction (not recorded which). This clonotype was sampled from a human donor in good health.

In nucleotides, the CDR3 is TGCGCCAGCAGCCTATCGGACGTGGAGACCCAGTACTTC. Amino acid sequence: CASSLSDVETQYF. The chain joins TRBV5-1 to TRBJ2-5, with D uncertain. This CDR3 is 13 amino acids long. V gave up 4 bases and J gave up 5 bases, with 12 bases separating them. The germline V gene has CDR1 SGHRS and CDR2 YFSETQ.